This entry features one T cell receptor beta chain sequence. The CDR3 has 16 residues. From germline, CDR1 is SGHTA and CDR2 FQGTGA. With 5 bases clipped from V and 4 bases from J, the junction kept 8 bases outside the gene matches. This entry is derived from a study of blood T cell repertoires in COVID-19. In the source study's methods: Using reference gene primer amplification, nucleated cell counts were estimated. Measured with immunoSEQ multiplex PCR; TCRdb has only the in-frame clones, and not every one. V and J calls and clone size are as listed in that table; D and trimming were resolved from the DNA. The sample shows about 78,000 clones, approximately 90% of them seen only once.

The sequenced sample consisted of peripheral blood. This rearrangement joins TRBV7-3 to TRBJ2-2, with TRBD1 matching 9 bases. This clonotype was sampled from a woman at least 80 years old with acute or convalescent COVID-19. CDR3 sequence (DNA): TGTGCCAGCAGCCCCCTCGACAGGGGGAGCACCGGGGAGCTGTTTTTT. Translating it yields CASSPLDRGSTGELFF. The whole variable domain, remainder taken from reference TRBV7-3 and TRBJ2-2, is GAGVSQTPSNKVTEKGKYVELRCDPISGHTALYWYRQSLGQGPEFLIYFQGTGAADDSGLPNDRFFAVRPEGSVSTLKIQRTERGDSAVYLCASSPLDRGSTGELFFGEGSRLTVL.